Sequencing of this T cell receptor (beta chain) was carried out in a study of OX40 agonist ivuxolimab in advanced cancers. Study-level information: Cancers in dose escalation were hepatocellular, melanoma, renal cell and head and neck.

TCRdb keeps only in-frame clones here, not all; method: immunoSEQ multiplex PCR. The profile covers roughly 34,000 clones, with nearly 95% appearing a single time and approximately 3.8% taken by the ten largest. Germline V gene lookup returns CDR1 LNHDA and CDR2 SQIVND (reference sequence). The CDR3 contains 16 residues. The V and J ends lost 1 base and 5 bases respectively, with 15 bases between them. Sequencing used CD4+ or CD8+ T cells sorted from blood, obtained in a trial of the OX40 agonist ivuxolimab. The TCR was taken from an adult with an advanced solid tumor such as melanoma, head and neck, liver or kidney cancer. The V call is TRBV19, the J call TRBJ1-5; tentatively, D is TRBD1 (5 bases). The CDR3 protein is CASSIARGALDQPQHF. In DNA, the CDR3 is TGTGCCAGTAGTATAGCTCGAGGGGCGCTGGATCAGCCCCAGCATTTT. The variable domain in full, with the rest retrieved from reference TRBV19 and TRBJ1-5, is DGGITQSPKYLFRKEGQNVTLSCEQNLNHDAMYWYRQDPGQGLRLIYYSQIVNDFQKGDIAEGYSVSREKKESFPLTVTSAQKNPTAFYLCASSIARGALDQPQHFGDGTRLSIL.